This is a list of T cell receptor beta chains from one sample in a study of response to subunit inactivated influenza vaccine. TCRdb reprocessed the RT-PCR reads with MiXCR, giving one entry per CDR3 protein. This sample yields roughly 520,000 distinct CDR3 sequences, of which roughly 23% are seen a single time; under 2.5% belongs to the top ten. The input for sequencing was CD4+ T cells sorted from PBMCs, taken less than 6 days after vaccination. Every receptor here comes from a man aged 50 to 60 who received an inactivated influenza vaccine. The CDR3 runs from the conserved cysteine through the conserved F or W. The D gene is left open where the match is weak. A clone size is listed for some rows: how often the clone was seen (once, few, many), or a class if it is expanded.

clone_size j_call v_call d_call cdr3_nt cdr3_aa
NA TRBJ1-3 TRBV10-3 NA TGTGCCATCAGTGACTCAGGGTCGGGGAACACCATATATTTT CAISDSGSGNTIYF
NA TRBJ1-5 TRBV27 NA TGTGCCAGCAGGAGGGAGGTTGGCAATCAGCCCCAGCATTTT CASRREVGNQPQHF
few TRBJ1-5 TRBV5-6 TRBD1 TGTGCCAGCAGCTCGTGGACAGGCGGACTCAATCAGCCCCAGCATTTT CASSSWTGGLNQPQHF
NA TRBJ2-7 TRBV7-9 NA TGTGCCAGCAGCCCACTAACCTACGAGCAGTACTTC CASSPLTYEQYF
NA TRBJ2-2 TRBV4-1 TRBD2 TGCGCCAGCAGCCAAGATGGGACTAGCGGTAACACCGGGGAGCTGTTTTTT CASSQDGTSGNTGELFF
NA TRBJ2-7 TRBV9 NA TGTGCCAGCAGCGTAGATCAGGTCCCGTCCTACGAGCAGTACTTC CASSVDQVPSYEQYF
many TRBJ1-6 TRBV7-2 NA TGTGCCAGCAGCTTTCAGACTTCACCCCTCCACTTT CASSFQTSPLHF
once TRBJ2-7 TRBV6-5 NA TGTGCCAGCAGTTATAGCCCACAGCTGGCGGGGCGGTCCTACGAGCAGTACTTC CASSYSPQLAGRSYEQYF
once TRBJ2-3 TRBV9 NA TGTGCCAGCAGCCCACGACTAGAGACAGATACGCAGTATTTT CASSPRLETDTQYF
few TRBJ2-5 TRBV20-1 TRBD2 TGCAGTGCTAGACCCCTAGCGGGAAAAGAGACCCAGTACTTC CSARPLAGKETQYF
many TRBJ2-1 TRBV3-1 NA TGTGCCAGCAGCCAAATTCCCCATGAGCAGTTCTTC CASSQIPHEQFF
few TRBJ2-3 TRBV12-3/TRBV12-4 NA TGTGCCAGCAGTTTAGAGGGGGTCAAGACAGATACGCAGTATTTT CASSLEGVKTDTQYF
few TRBJ2-5 TRBV12-3/TRBV12-4 TRBD2 TGTGCCAGCAGTCCCCGACTAGCGGGGGCAGAGACCCAGTACTTC CASSPRLAGAETQYF
NA TRBJ2-7 TRBV3-1 TRBD2 TGTGCCAGCAGCCAAGATAAGTACCGGGGGGACGAGCAGTACTTC CASSQDKYRGDEQYF
NA TRBJ2-5 TRBV4-3 TRBD1 TGCGCCAGCAGCCAGCGAACAGGGGGGACCCAGTACTTC CASSQRTGGTQYF
few TRBJ2-7 TRBV28 TRBD2 TGTGCCAGCAGTTTATCTAGCGGGACCCACGAGCAGTACTTC CASSLSSGTHEQYF
few TRBJ2-3 TRBV20-1 NA TGCAGTGCTAGACTTAAGTTCACCACAGATACGCAGTATTTT CSARLKFTTDTQYF
NA TRBJ2-7 TRBV29-1 NA TGCAGCGTTGAGGAACCCGGAGAGCAGTACTTC CSVEEPGEQYF
NA TRBJ2-3 TRBV6-6 NA TGTGCCAGCAGTTATGTATCCACAGATACGCAGTATTTT CASSYVSTDTQYF
few TRBJ2-1 TRBV5-1 TRBD1 TGCGCCAGCAGCAGTCCCGGGACAGGGGGCTACAATGAGCAGTTCTTC CASSSPGTGGYNEQFF
few TRBJ2-1 TRBV4-1 TRBD1 TGCGCCAGCAGCCAAGAAGGCGACAGGGTGTCTTGGCGGTTCTTC CASSQEGDRVSWRFF
NA TRBJ2-7 TRBV27 NA TGTGCCAGCAGTTTATCCGGCAGGGCCTACGAGCAGTACTTC CASSLSGRAYEQYF
few TRBJ1-1 TRBV29-1 TRBD1 TGCAGCGTTGTATTACGACAGGGGATCACTGAAGCTTTCTTT CSVVLRQGITEAFF
few TRBJ2-7 TRBV6-5 TRBD2 TGTGCCAGCAGTTACTCGAGCTGGGGCGGGGGGATCTCCTACGAGCAGTACTTC CASSYSSWGGGISYEQYF
few TRBJ1-3 TRBV3-1 NA TGTGCCAGCAGCCAAGTGGTTCCGTACACCATATATTTT CASSQVVPYTIYF
once TRBJ2-7 TRBV2 NA TGTGCCAGAGGGTCGAAAACTGGTTCGTACGAGCAGTACTTC CARGSKTGSYEQYF
NA TRBJ2-7 TRBV7-9 NA TGTGCCAGCAGCTTTGGACACAACTACGAGCAGTACTTC CASSFGHNYEQYF
few TRBJ2-3 TRBV11-1 TRBD2 TGTGCCAGCAGCTCGAGGAGACTAGCGCTCCGAAGCACAGATACGCAGTATTTT CASSSRRLALRSTDTQYF
NA TRBJ2-7 TRBV7-2 TRBD2 TGTGCCAGCAGCTCAAGAGCGGGGGGCCTCTCCTACGAGCAGTACTTC CASSSRAGGLSYEQYF
few TRBJ2-4 TRBV12-3/TRBV12-4 NA TGTGCCAGCAGTTTACGACTAGCCAAAAACATTCAGTACTTC CASSLRLAKNIQYF
many TRBJ1-1 TRBV7-9 NA TGTGCCAGCAGCGACTATCTTGTGAACACTGAAGCTTTCTTT CASSDYLVNTEAFF
NA TRBJ2-5 TRBV7-8 NA TGTGCCAGCAGCCCGTCCAATTGGGAGACCCAGTACTTC CASSPSNWETQYF
few TRBJ2-7 TRBV4-3 TRBD1 TGCGCCAGCAGCCAGGAACCGCCGGGACAGATAAGCTACGAGCAGTACTTC CASSQEPPGQISYEQYF
NA TRBJ2-6 TRBV20-1 NA TGCAGTGCAACTAACCCTCGTGGGGCCAACGTCCTGACTTTC CSATNPRGANVLTF
few TRBJ1-5 TRBV18 TRBD1 TGTGCCAGCTCACTGGGACAGCGCAATCAGCCCCAGCATTTT CASSLGQRNQPQHF
many TRBJ2-3 TRBV5-1 NA TGTGCCAGCAGTTTAGAGGGGGGCACAGATACGCAGTATTTT CASSLEGGTDTQYF
few TRBJ2-3 TRBV5-1 NA TGCGCCAGCAGCTTGGACCAGGGGTGGGCAGATACGCAGTATTTT CASSLDQGWADTQYF
NA TRBJ2-7 TRBV3-1 NA TGTGCCAGCAGCCAAGATATGGGTCGCGGCGAGCAGTACTTC CASSQDMGRGEQYF
few TRBJ2-7 TRBV19 NA TGTGCCAGTAGTGTACGGACTTTCTTGGACGAGCAGTACTTC CASSVRTFLDEQYF